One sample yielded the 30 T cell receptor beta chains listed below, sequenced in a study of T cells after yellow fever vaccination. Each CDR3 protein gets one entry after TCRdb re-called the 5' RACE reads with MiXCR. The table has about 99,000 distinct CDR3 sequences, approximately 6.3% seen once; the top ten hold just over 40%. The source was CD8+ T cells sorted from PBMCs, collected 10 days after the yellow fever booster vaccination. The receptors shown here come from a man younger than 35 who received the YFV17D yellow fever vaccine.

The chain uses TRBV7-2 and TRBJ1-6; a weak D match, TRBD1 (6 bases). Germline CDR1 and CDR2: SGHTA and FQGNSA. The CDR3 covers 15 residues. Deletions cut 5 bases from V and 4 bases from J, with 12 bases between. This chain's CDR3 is CASSPGQLYNSPLHF. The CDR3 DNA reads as TGTGCCAGCAGCCCAGGACAGTTATATAATTCACCCCTCCACTTT. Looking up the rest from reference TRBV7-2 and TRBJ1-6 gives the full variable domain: GAGVSQSPSNKVTEKGKDVELRCDPISGHTALYWYRQSLGQGLEFLIYFQGNSAPDKSGLPSDRFSAERTGGSVSTLTIQRTQQEDSAVYLCASSPGQLYNSPLHFGNGTRLTVT.

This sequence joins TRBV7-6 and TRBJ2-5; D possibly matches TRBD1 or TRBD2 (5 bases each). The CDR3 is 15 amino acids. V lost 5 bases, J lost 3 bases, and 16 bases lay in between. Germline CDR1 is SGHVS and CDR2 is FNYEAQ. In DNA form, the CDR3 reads TGTGCCAGCAGCCGTGCAGGGAGCGACGAAGAGACCCAGTACTTC. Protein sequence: CASSRAGSDEETQYF.

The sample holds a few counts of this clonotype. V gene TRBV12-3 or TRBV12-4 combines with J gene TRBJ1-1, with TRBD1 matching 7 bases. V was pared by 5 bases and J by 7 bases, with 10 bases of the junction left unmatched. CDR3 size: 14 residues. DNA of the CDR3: TGTGCCAGCAGTCTTCACGACAGGGAGAATGAAGCTTTCTTT. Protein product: CASSLHDRENEAFF.

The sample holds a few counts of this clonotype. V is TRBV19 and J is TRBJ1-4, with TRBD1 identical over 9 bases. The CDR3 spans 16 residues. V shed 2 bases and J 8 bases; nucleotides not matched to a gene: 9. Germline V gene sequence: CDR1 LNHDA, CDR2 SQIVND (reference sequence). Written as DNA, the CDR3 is TGTGCCAGTAGTATACCCCGGGACAGGGCTTACGAAAAACTGTTTTTT. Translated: CASSIPRDRAYEKLFF.

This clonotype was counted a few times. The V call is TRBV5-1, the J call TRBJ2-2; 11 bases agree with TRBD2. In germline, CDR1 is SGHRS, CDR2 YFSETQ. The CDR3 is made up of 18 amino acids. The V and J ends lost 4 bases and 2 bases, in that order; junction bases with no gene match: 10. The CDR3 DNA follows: TGCGCCAGCAGCCAGCGACTAGCGGGGACCCTAAACACCGGGGAGCTGTTTTTT. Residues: CASSQRLAGTLNTGELFF.

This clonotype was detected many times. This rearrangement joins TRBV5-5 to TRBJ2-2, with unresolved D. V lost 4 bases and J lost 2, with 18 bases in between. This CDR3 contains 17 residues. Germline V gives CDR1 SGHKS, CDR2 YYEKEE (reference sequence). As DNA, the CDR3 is TGTGCCAGCAGCCCTCTCCCACTCCTTTCCAACACCGGGGAGCTGTTTTTT. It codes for CASSPLPLLSNTGELFF.

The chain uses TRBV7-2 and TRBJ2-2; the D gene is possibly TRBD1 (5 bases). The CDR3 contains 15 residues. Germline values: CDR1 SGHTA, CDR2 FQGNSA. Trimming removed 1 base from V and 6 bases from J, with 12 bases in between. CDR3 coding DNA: TGTGCCAGCAGCTTAGGGGCAGGGTCCCCCGGGGAGCTGTTTTTT. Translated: CASSLGAGSPGELFF.

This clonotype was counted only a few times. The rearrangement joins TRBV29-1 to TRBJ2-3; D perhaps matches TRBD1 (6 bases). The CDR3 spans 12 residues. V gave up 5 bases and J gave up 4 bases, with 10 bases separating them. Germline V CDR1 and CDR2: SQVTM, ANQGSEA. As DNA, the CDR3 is TGCAGCGTTACAGGGTGGGCAGATACGCAGTATTTT. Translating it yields CSVTGWADTQYF.

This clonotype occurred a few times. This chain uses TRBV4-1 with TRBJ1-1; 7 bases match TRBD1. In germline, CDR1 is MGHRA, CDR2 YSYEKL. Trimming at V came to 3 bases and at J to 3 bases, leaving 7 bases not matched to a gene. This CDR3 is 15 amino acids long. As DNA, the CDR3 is TGCGCCAGCAGCCACCTGACAGGGAGAGACACTGAAGCTTTCTTT. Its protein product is CASSHLTGRDTEAFF.

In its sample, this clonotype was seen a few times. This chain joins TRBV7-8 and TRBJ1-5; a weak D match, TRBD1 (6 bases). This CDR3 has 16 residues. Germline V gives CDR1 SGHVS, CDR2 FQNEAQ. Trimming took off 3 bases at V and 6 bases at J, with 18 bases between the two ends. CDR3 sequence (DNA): TGTGCCAGCAGCTTGGGTGGGGGACACGGGGGTCAGCCCCAGCATTTT. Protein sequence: CASSLGGGHGGQPQHF.

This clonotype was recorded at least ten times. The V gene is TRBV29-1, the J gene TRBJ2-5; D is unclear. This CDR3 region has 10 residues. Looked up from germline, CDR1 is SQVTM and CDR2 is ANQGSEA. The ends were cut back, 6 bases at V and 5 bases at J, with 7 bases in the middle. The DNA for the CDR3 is TGCAGCGTCATGAGGGAGACCCAGTACTTC. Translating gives CSVMRETQYF.

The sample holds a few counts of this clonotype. CDR3 DNA: TGTGCCAGCAGTGATAGAGGCCATAGCAATCAGCCCCAGCATTTT. It encodes CASSDRGHSNQPQHF. This chain joins TRBV2 and TRBJ1-5; unclear D gene. Trimming removed 3 bases from V and 0 bases from J, with 9 bases in between. The CDR3 runs 15 residues. The germline gives CDR1 SNHLY, CDR2 FYNNEI.

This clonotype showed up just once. CDR3 in DNA: TGTGCCAGCAGCTTAGCCCTGGGGAAGGGCACAGATACGCAGTATTTT. It encodes CASSLALGKGTDTQYF. The rearrangement links TRBV7-8 to TRBJ2-3; no reliable D call. From germline, CDR1 is SGHVS and CDR2 FQNEAQ. The CDR3 extends over 16 amino acids. V lost 0 bases to trimming and J lost 1 base, with 11 bases between them.

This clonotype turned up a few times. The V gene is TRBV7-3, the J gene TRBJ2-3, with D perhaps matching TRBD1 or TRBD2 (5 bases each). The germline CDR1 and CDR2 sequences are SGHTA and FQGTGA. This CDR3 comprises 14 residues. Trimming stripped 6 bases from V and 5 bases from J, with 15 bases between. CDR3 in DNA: TGTGCCAGCAGTCCGGGGACCTATGGAGATACGCAGTATTTT. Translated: CASSPGTYGDTQYF.

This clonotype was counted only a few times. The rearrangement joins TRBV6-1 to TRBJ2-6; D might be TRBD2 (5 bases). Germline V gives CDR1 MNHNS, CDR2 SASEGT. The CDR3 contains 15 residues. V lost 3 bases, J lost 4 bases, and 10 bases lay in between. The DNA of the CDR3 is TGTGCCAGCAGTGACCCTCCGGGAGGGGCCAACGTCCTGACTTTC. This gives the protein CASSDPPGGANVLTF.

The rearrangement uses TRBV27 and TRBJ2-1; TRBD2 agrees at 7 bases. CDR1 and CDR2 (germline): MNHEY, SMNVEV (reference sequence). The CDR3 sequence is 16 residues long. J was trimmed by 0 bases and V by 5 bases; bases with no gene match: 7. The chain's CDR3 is CASSRALALSYNEQFF. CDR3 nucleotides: TGTGCCAGCAGTCGAGCACTAGCGCTCTCCTACAATGAGCAGTTCTTC.

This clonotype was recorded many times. As DNA, the CDR3 is TGCAGTGCTAGAGGTATCCGGGACACAACCCCTTCGGATGGCTACACCTTC. Its protein product is CSARGIRDTTPSDGYTF. The chain combines TRBV20-1 with TRBJ1-2, with a tentative D call TRBD1 (6 bases). The germline gives CDR1 DFQATT, CDR2 SNEGSKA (reference sequence). V was cut by 1 base and J by 6 bases, with 24 bases left in between. The CDR3 is 17 residues long.

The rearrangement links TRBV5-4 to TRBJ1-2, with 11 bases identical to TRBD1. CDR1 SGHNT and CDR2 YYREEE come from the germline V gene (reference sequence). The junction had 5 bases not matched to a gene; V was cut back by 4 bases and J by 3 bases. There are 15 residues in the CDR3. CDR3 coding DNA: TGTGCCAGCAGCGACAAGGGACAGGGGGACTATGGCTACACCTTC. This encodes CASSDKGQGDYGYTF.

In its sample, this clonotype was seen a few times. Written as DNA, the CDR3 is TGCGCCAGCAGCCCATACAGGGGGCAGACCTATGGCTACACCTTC. Translated: CASSPYRGQTYGYTF. V usage is TRBV5-1 and J usage is TRBJ1-2; 9 bases align to TRBD1. CDR1 SGHRS and CDR2 YFSETQ come from the germline V gene. This CDR3 contains 15 residues. Losses at the gene ends were 4 bases for V and 4 bases for J; bases not matched to a gene: 8.

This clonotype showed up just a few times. This chain's CDR3 is CASSRVPSTDTQYF. In nucleotides, the CDR3 is TGCGCCAGCAGCCGAGTCCCCAGCACAGATACGCAGTATTTT. The rearrangement links TRBV4-1 to TRBJ2-3, with no clear D. This CDR3 region has 14 residues. V shed 4 bases and J shed 0 bases, with 8 bases lying between them. From germline, CDR1 is MGHRA and CDR2 YSYEKL.

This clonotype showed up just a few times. The CDR3 loop reads CASSSTGTASTDTQYF. In nucleotides, the CDR3 is TGTGCCAGCAGCTCTACCGGGACAGCCAGCACAGATACGCAGTATTTT. The chain combines TRBV7-9 with TRBJ2-3; the match to TRBD1 covers 7 bases. The CDR3 is 16 amino acids. Germline CDR1 SEHNR, CDR2 FQNEAQ (reference sequence). Germline trimming cut 4 bases from V and 0 bases from J; bases unmatched to any gene: 7.

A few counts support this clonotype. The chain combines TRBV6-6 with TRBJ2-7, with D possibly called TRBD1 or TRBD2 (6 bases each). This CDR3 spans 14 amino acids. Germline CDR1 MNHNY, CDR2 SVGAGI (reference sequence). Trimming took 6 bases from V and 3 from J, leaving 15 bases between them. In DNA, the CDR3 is TGTGCCAGCAGACCCGACGGGGGCCACTACGAGCAGTACTTC. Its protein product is CASRPDGGHYEQYF.

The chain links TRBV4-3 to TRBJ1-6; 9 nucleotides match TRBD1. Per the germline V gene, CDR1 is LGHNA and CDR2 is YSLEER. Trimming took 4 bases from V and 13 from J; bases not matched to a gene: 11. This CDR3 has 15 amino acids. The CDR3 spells CASSPRGTGSLPLHF. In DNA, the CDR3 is TGCGCCAGCAGCCCCCGTGGGACAGGGAGTCTTCCCCTCCACTTT.

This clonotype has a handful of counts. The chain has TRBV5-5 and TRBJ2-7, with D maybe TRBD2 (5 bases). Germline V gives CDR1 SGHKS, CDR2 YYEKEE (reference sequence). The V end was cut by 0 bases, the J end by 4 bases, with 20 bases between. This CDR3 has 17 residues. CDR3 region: CASSLAWGFERRYEQYV. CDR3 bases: TGTGCCAGCAGCTTGGCCTGGGGTTTCGAGCGGAGATACGAGCAGTACGTC.

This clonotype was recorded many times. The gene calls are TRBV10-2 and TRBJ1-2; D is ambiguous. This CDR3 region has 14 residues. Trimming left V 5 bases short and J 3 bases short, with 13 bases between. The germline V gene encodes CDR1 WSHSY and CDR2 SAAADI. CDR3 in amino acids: CASSLEVFHYGYTF. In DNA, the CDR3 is TGCGCCAGCAGTCTCGAGGTGTTTCACTATGGCTACACCTTC.

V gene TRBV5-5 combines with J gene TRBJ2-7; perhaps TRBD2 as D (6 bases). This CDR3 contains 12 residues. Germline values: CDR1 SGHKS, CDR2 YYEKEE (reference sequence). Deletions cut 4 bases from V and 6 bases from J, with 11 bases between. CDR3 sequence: CASSITGGEQYF. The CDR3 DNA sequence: TGTGCCAGCAGCATTACCGGGGGCGAGCAGTACTTC.

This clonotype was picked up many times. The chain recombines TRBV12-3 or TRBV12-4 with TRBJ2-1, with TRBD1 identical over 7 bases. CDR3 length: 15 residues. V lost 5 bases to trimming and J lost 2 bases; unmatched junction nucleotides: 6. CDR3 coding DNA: TGTGCCAGCAGTACCGACAGGGTAGCCTACAATGAGCAGTTCTTC. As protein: CASSTDRVAYNEQFF.

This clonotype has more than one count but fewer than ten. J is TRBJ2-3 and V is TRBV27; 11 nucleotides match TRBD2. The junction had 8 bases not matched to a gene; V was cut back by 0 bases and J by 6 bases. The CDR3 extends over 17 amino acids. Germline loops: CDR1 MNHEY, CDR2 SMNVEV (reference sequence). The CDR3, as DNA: TGTGCCAGCAGTTTATCTCTAGCGGGGGGTCCTGAGGATACGCAGTATTTT. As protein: CASSLSLAGGPEDTQYF.

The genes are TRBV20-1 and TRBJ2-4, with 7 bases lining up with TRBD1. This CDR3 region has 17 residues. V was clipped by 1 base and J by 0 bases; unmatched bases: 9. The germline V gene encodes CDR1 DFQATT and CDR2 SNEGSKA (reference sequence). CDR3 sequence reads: CSARGNTGDRAKNIQYF. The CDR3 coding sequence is TGCAGTGCTAGAGGGAATACAGGGGATCGAGCCAAAAACATTCAGTACTTC.

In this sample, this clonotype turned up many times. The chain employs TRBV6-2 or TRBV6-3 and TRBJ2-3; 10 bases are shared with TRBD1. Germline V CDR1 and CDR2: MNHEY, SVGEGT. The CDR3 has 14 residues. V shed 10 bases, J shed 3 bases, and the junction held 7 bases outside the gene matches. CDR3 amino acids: CATTTGGMTDTQYF. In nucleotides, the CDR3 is TGTGCCACCACGACAGGGGGCATGACAGATACGCAGTATTTT.